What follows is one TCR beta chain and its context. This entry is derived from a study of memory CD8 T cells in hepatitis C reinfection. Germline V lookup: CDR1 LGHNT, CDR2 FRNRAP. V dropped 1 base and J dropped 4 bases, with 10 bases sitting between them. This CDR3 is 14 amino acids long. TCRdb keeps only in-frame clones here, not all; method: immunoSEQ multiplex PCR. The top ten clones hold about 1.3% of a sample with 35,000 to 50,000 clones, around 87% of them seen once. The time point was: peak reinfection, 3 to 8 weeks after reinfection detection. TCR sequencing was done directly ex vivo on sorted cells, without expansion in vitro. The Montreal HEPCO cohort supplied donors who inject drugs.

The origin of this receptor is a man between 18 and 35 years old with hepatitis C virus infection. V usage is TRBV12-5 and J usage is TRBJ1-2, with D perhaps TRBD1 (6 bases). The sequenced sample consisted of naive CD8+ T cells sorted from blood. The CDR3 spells CASGLARGGYGYTF. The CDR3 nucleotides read TGTGCTAGTGGTTTGGCTAGGGGGGGCTATGGCTACACCTTC.